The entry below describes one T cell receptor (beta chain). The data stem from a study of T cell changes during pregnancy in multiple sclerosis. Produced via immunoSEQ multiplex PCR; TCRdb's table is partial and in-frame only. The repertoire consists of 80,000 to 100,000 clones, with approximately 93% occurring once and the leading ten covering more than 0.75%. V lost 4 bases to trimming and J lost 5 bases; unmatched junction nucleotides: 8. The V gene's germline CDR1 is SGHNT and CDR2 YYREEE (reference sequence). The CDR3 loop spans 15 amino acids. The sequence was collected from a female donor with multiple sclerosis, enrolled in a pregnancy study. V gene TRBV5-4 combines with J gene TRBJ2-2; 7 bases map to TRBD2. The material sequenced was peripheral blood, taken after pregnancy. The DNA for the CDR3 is TGTGCCAGCAGCGACTTTGCGGGAGCGACCGGGGAGCTGTTTTTT. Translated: CASSDFAGATGELFF. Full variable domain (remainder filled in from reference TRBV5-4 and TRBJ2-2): ETGVTQSPTHLIKTRGQQVTLRCSSQSGHNTVSWYQQALGQGPQFIFQYYREEENGRGNFPPRFSGLQFPNYSSELNVNALELDDSALYLCASSDFAGATGELFFGEGSRLTVL.